This T cell receptor (beta chain) comes out of a study of T cells in women clearing cervical HPV infection. Remarks on this clone: The missing CDR3 end, 3 residues past where the read stops, is filled in from the germline J gene.

Trimming removed 0 bases from V and 2 bases from J, with 13 bases in between. This CDR3 has 16 residues. Germline CDR1 reads LNHNV; CDR2 reads YYDKDF (reference sequence). Using immunoSEQ multiplex PCR, the repertoire was profiled, and TCRdb retains in-frame clones only, with some absent. The repertoire table contains under 40,000 clones. Sequenced material: blood buffy coat. This receptor was obtained from a woman aged 18-69 years with a cervical HPV16 infection that either progressed to CIN3+ or cleared (not recorded which). The chain is built from TRBV15 and TRBJ2-5, with D perhaps TRBD2 (6 bases). CDR3 in amino acids: CATSRDAGLLQETQYF. CDR3 DNA, as far as it was read: TGTGCCACCAGCAGAGATGCGGGACTCCTTCAAGAGACC.